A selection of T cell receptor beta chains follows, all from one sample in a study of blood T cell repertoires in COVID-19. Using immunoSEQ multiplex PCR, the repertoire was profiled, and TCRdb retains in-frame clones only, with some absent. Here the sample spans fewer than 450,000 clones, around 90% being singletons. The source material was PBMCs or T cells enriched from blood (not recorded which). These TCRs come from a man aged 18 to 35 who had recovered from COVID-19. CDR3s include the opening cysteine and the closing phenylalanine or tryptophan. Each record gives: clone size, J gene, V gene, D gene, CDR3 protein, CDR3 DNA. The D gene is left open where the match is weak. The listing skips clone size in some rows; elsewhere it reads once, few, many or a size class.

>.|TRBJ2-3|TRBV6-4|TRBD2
CASSAHRLAGGGSTDTQYF
TGTGCCAGCAGTGCCCACCGACTAGCGGGGGGTGGAAGCACAGATACGCAGTATTTT
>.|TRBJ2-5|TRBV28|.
CASSFTEETQYF
TGTGCCAGCAGTTTTACAGAAGAGACCCAGTACTTC
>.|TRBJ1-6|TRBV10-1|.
CASSEPGLPTLHF
TGCGCCAGCAGTGAGCCGGGATTACCAACCCTCCACTTT
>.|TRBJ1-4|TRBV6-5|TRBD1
CASSRGQAYGEKLFF
TGTGCCAGCAGTAGGGGACAGGCCTACGGTGAAAAACTGTTTTTT
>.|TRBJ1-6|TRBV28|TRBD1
CASSPVDRDDSPLHF
TGTGCCAGCAGTCCTGTCGACAGGGACGATTCACCCCTCCACTTT
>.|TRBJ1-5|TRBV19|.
CASSPQLYSNQPQHF
TGTGCCAGTAGTCCACAGCTGTATAGCAATCAGCCCCAGCATTTT
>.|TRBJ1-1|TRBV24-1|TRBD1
CATSDPWTGKGLFF
TGTGCCACCAGTGATCCTTGGACAGGGAAGGGGCTCTTCTTT
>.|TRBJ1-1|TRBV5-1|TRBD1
CASSLLSGGGTEAFF
TGCGCCAGCAGCTTGCTTTCAGGGGGAGGCACTGAAGCTTTCTTT
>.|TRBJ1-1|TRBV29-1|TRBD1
CSVELGQWGTEAFF
TGCAGCGTTGAATTGGGACAGTGGGGAACTGAAGCTTTCTTT
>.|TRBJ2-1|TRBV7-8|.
CASSFLGRSHNEQFF
TGTGCCAGCAGCTTCCTTGGCAGGTCCCACAATGAGCAGTTCTTC
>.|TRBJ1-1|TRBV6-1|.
CASSDRGRGGMTEAFF
TGTGCCAGCAGTGATAGGGGCCGGGGGGGAATGACTGAAGCTTTCTTT
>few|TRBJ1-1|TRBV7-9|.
CASSPKGDGGDEAFF
TGTGCCAGCAGCCCAAAGGGTGATGGGGGGGATGAAGCTTTCTTT
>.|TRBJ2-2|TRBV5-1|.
CASRGAPNTGELFF
TGCGCCAGCCGGGGAGCCCCGAACACCGGGGAGCTGTTTTTT
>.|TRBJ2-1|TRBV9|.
CASSKAAGGPYNEQFF
TGTGCCAGCAGCAAAGCGGCTGGGGGCCCATACAATGAGCAGTTCTTC
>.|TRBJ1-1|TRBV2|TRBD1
CASTMSGGNTEAFF
TGTGCCAGCACCATGTCAGGGGGGAACACTGAAGCTTTCTTT
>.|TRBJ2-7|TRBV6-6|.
CATGPAYYEQYF
TGTGCCACCGGCCCAGCGTACTACGAGCAGTACTTC
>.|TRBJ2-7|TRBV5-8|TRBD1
CASSNRGTTHGQYF
TGTGCCAGCAGCAACAGGGGAACAACCCACGGGCAGTACTTC
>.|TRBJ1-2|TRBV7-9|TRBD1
CASSPGQGGSYGYTF
TGTGCCAGCAGCCCAGGACAGGGGGGGAGCTATGGCTACACCTTC
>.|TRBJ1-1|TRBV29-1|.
CSVETGQNTEAFF
TGCAGCGTAGAGACAGGACAGAACACTGAAGCTTTCTTT
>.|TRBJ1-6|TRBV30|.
CAWRAGGNSPLHF
TGTGCCTGGAGGGCGGGGGGGAATTCACCCCTCCACTTT
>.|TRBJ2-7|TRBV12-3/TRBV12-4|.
CASSLTESYEQYF
TGTGCCAGCAGTTTAACAGAGTCCTACGAGCAGTACTTC